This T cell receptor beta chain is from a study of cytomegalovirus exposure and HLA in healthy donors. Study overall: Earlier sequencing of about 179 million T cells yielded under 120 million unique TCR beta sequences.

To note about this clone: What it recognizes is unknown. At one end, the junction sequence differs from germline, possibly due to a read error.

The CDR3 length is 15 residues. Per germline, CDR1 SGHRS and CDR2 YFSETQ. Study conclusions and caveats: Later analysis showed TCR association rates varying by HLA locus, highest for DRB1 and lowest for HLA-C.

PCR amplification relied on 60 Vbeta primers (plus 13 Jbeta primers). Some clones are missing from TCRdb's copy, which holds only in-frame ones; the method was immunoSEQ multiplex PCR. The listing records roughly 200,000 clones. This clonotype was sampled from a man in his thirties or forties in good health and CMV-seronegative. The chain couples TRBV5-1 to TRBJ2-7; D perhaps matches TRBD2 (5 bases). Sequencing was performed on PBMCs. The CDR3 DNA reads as TGCGTCAGCAGCTTGATGGGGTGGGAGCCAGGCGAGCAGTACTTC. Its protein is CVSSLMGWEPGEQYF.